A selection of T cell receptor beta chains follows, all from one sample in a study of cytomegalovirus exposure and HLA in healthy donors. The data were produced by immunoSEQ multiplex PCR, yet TCRdb's version contains in-frame clones alone and is incomplete. This sample lists some 130,000 clones; its ten largest clones have over 1.5%. The specimen was PBMCs. The receptor set was obtained from a man between 18 and 35 years old in good health and CMV-seronegative. Both conserved end residues are part of each CDR3. Fields, in order: D gene, J gene, V gene, CDR3 protein, CDR3 DNA. D genes are given only for firm matches.

>.|TRBJ2-3|TRBV7-6
CASSAGRGTDTQYF
TGTGCCAGCAGCGCTGGGCGGGGCACAGATACGCAGTATTTT
>.|TRBJ1-4|TRBV7-9
CASSFNRVPNEKLFF
TGTGCCAGCAGCTTTAACAGGGTTCCTAATGAAAAACTGTTTTTT
>.|TRBJ1-1|TRBV28
CASSLLQVGAFF
TGTGCCAGCAGTTTATTGCAGGTCGGAGCTTTCTTT
>.|TRBJ1-2|TRBV28
CATATVNRNGYTF
TGTGCCACTGCGACTGTCAACCGGAACGGCTACACCTTC
>TRBD2|TRBJ2-5|TRBV5-1
CASSLGLAGRETQYF
TGCGCCAGCAGCTTGGGTCTAGCGGGGAGGGAGACCCAGTACTTC
>.|TRBJ2-7|TRBV4-2
CASSQDPGLSYEQYF
TGTGCCAGCAGCCAAGATCCGGGACTTTCCTACGAGCAGTACTTC
>.|TRBJ2-2|TRBV28
CASSFLSRNTGELFF
TGTGCCAGCAGTTTTTTATCCAGAAACACCGGGGAGCTGTTTTTT
>.|TRBJ2-7|TRBV7-2
CASSSTDYEQYF
TGTGCCAGCAGCTCGACAGACTACGAGCAGTACTTC
>.|TRBJ2-3|TRBV11-2
CASSPNARHTDTQYF
TGTGCCAGCAGCCCTAATGCACGACACACAGATACGCAGTATTTT
>.|TRBJ1-5|TRBV15
CATSSTRDGGQPQHF
TGTGCCACCAGCAGTACCCGGGACGGGGGTCAGCCCCAGCATTTT
>TRBD1|TRBJ1-5|TRBV6-1
CASSGGPDRINQPQHF
TGTGCCAGCAGTGGCGGACCGGACAGGATAAATCAGCCCCAGCATTTT
>TRBD1|TRBJ2-7|TRBV10-3
CAISGTSTGVYEQYF
TGTGCCATCAGTGGTACTTCGACAGGGGTGTACGAGCAGTACTTC
>.|TRBJ2-7|TRBV29-1
CSVVSGYEQYF
TGCAGCGTTGTTTCGGGCTACGAGCAGTACTTC
>.|TRBJ1-5|TRBV5-8
CASSLAGLNQPQHF
TGTGCCAGCAGCTTAGCGGGACTCAATCAGCCCCAGCATTTT
>TRBD1|TRBJ1-1|TRBV4-3
CASSQERDRGWEAFF
TGCGCCAGCAGCCAGGAAAGGGACAGGGGATGGGAGGCTTTCTTT
>.|TRBJ2-7|TRBV28
CASSLTTRNREGQYF
TGTGCCAGCAGTTTAACCACTAGAAACAGGGAGGGGCAGTACTTC
>TRBD2|TRBJ2-7|TRBV6-6
CASSYSTSTLWAQYF
TGTGCCAGCAGTTACTCGACTAGCACCCTCTGGGCGCAGTACTTC
>TRBD1|TRBJ2-7|TRBV10-1
CASSPLRQGSEQYF
TGCGCCAGCAGTCCTCTTCGACAGGGCTCCGAGCAGTACTTC
>TRBD2|TRBJ2-5|TRBV7-2
CASSSRLAPSAGETQYF
TGTGCCAGCAGCTCCCGACTAGCACCCTCCGCGGGAGAGACCCAGTACTTC
>.|TRBJ1-1|TRBV6-5
CASRDLGGKAEAFF
TGTGCCAGCAGGGACCTGGGGGGTAAGGCTGAAGCTTTCTTT
>.|TRBJ2-7|TRBV19
CASRDPSSGGNYEQYF
TGTGCCAGTAGGGACCCCTCTTCCGGGGGAAACTACGAGCAGTACTTC
>.|TRBJ1-6|TRBV7-9
CASRPPGFEAPLHF
TGTGCCAGCCGCCCTCCGGGGTTTGAGGCGCCCCTCCACTTT
>TRBD2|TRBJ2-5|TRBV25-1
CASSDSGGGGFVGETQYF
TGTGCCAGCAGTGACTCGGGCGGGGGGGGTTTCGTGGGAGAGACCCAGTACTTC
>.|TRBJ2-7|TRBV7-9
CASSLVGGIGVYEQYF
TGTGCCAGCAGCTTAGTAGGAGGAATTGGTGTCTACGAGCAGTACTTC
>TRBD1|TRBJ1-1|TRBV15
CATSLQTGDTEAFF
TGTGCCACCAGCCTCCAGACAGGGGACACTGAAGCTTTCTTT
>TRBD1|TRBJ2-7|TRBV28
CASSPRDRGYEQYF
TGTGCCAGCAGTCCGCGGGACAGGGGCTACGAGCAGTACTTC
>.|TRBJ2-7|TRBV4-3
CASSQFREISYEQYF
TGCGCCAGCAGCCAATTTCGGGAGATCTCCTACGAGCAGTACTTC
>TRBD1|TRBJ1-4|TRBV4-1
CASSQEGTGGVGEKLFF
TGCGCCAGCAGCCAAGAAGGGACAGGGGGCGTTGGGGAAAAACTGTTTTTT
>TRBD2|TRBJ2-1|TRBV27
CASSPTSGTSAYGEQFF
TGTGCCAGCAGTCCAACTTCCGGGACTAGCGCCTATGGGGAGCAGTTCTTC
>.|TRBJ1-5|TRBV18
CASSPQQGNQPQHF
TGTGCCAGCTCACCACAGCAGGGCAATCAGCCCCAGCATTTT
>.|TRBJ1-1|TRBV6-5
CASSYSRGSQAFF
TGTGCCAGCAGTTACTCCAGGGGATCCCAAGCTTTCTTT
>.|TRBJ2-7|TRBV28
CASSTGAYEQYF
TGTGCCAGCAGCACGGGGGCCTACGAGCAGTACTTC
>.|TRBJ1-1|TRBV7-9
CASSSSGMGNTEAFF
TGTGCCAGCAGCTCCTCAGGGATGGGGAACACTGAAGCTTTCTTT
>.|TRBJ1-2|TRBV14
CASSQGFWQDYGYTF
TGTGCCAGCAGCCAAGGATTTTGGCAGGACTATGGCTACACCTTC
>TRBD1|TRBJ2-3|TRBV6-6
CATGQGKADTQYF
TGTGCCACTGGACAGGGGAAAGCAGATACGCAGTATTTT
>.|TRBJ2-2|TRBV28
CASSPGMNTGELFF
TGTGCCAGCAGTCCAGGAATGAACACCGGGGAGCTGTTTTTT
>.|TRBJ2-7|TRBV30
CAWSYRRSYEQYF
TGTGCCTGGAGTTATCGGAGATCCTACGAGCAGTACTTC
>.|TRBJ1-4|TRBV29-1
CSVSTPPGKGGLFF
TGCAGCGTTTCCACCCCCCCGGGGAAGGGTGGACTGTTTTTT
>.|TRBJ2-7|TRBV21-1
CASSKGRTSGRYEQYF
TGTGCCAGCAGCAAAGGCCGGACTAGCGGGAGGTACGAGCAGTACTTC